These 14 T cell receptor beta chains originate from one sample sequenced in a study of T-cell memory formation after mild COVID-19. TCRdb re-called the 5' RACE reads with MiXCR, one entry per CDR3 protein. The data contain about 200,000 distinct CDR3 sequences, around 9.5% of them seen just once; the ten biggest clones take up roughly 3.5%. Sequencing was done on a sample of PBMCs or a T cell subset sorted from them (not recorded which). The receptors here all came from a man between 18 and 35 years old who had mild COVID-19 (a few samples of this study predate the infection). Cell type and time point are not known.

This rearrangement joins TRBV4-2 to TRBJ2-2, with D possibly TRBD2 on 5 matching bases. Trimming cost V 4 bases and J 0 bases, with 12 bases left between them. From germline, CDR1 is LGHNA and CDR2 YNFKEQ. This CDR3 spans 16 amino acids. The CDR3 region is CASSPFGAANTGELFF. CDR3 nucleotide sequence: TGTGCCAGCAGCCCCTTTGGAGCGGCGAACACCGGGGAGCTGTTTTTT.

This rearrangement joins TRBV9 to TRBJ2-1, with TRBD1 identical over 7 bases. V shed 2 bases, J shed 7 bases, and the junction held 12 bases outside the gene matches. The CDR3 has 16 amino acids. The germline gives CDR1 SGDLS, CDR2 YYNGEE. CDR3 amino acids: CASSVLDRAGWNEQFF. Here the CDR3 DNA reads TGTGCCAGCAGCGTCCTAGACAGGGCTGGGTGGAATGAGCAGTTCTTC.

The genes are TRBV28 and TRBJ1-1; D is uncertain. The V end was cut by 5 bases, the J end by 5 bases, with 15 bases between. The CDR3 is 14 residues long. In germline, CDR1 is MDHEN, CDR2 SYDVKM. The DNA of the CDR3 is TGTGCCAGCAGTCTCCCTTGGGAGGGAACTGAAGCTTTCTTT. It is translated as CASSLPWEGTEAFF.

A few counts support this clonotype. V gene TRBV5-6 combines with J gene TRBJ2-5; D is uncertain. V was shortened by 0 bases and J by 6 bases, with 15 bases between the two germline ends. Germline V gene lookup returns CDR1 SGHDT and CDR2 YYEEEE. The CDR3 is made up of 15 amino acids. The CDR3 sequence is CASSLVSAVWQTQYF. In DNA form, the CDR3 reads TGTGCCAGCAGCTTGGTATCAGCCGTGTGGCAGACCCAGTACTTC.

In its sample, this clonotype was seen many times. This rearrangement joins TRBV7-2 to TRBJ2-3, with TRBD2 matching 10 bases. The CDR3 is 16 amino acids. Looked up from germline, CDR1 is SGHTA and CDR2 is FQGNSA. V shed 6 bases, J shed 0 bases, and the junction held 6 bases outside the gene matches. CDR3 in DNA: TGTGCCAGCAGACGAGCGGGGGGGCTAAGCACAGATACGCAGTATTTT. It encodes CASRRAGGLSTDTQYF. The full variable domain, completed using reference TRBV7-2 and TRBJ2-3, is GAGVSQSPSNKVTEKGKDVELRCDPISGHTALYWYRQSLGQGLEFLIYFQGNSAPDKSGLPSDRFSAERTGGSVSTLTIQRTQQEDSAVYLCASRRAGGLSTDTQYFGPGTRLTVL.

This chain uses TRBV18 with TRBJ2-7; no definite D call. Germline V gene data show CDR1 as KGHSH and CDR2 as LQKENI. The CDR3 runs 16 residues. V was pared by 3 bases and J by 4 bases, with 19 bases between. CDR3 sequence: CASSPVGPGPEYEQYF. As DNA, the CDR3 is TGTGCCAGCTCACCGGTTGGGCCAGGTCCAGAGTACGAGCAGTACTTC.

This clonotype occurred a few times. This chain uses TRBV5-4 with TRBJ2-3; 7 bases are shared with TRBD2. Germline CDR1 and CDR2: SGHNT and YYREEE (reference sequence). V shed 0 bases and J 3 bases; nucleotides not matched to a gene: 7. This CDR3 has 16 amino acids. The CDR3: CASSLASGKRTDTQYF. The CDR3 nucleotides are TGTGCCAGCAGCTTGGCAAGCGGGAAGAGGACAGATACGCAGTATTTT. Full variable domain (remainder filled in from reference TRBV5-4 and TRBJ2-3): ETGVTQSPTHLIKTRGQQVTLRCSSQSGHNTVSWYQQALGQGPQFIFQYYREEENGRGNFPPRFSGLQFPNYSSELNVNALELDDSALYLCASSLASGKRTDTQYFGPGTRLTVL.

The CDR3 loop reads CASSADREGGYTF. CDR3 DNA sequence: TGTGCCAGCAGTGCGGACAGGGAGGGTGGCTACACCTTC. V gene TRBV2 combines with J gene TRBJ1-2, with TRBD1 matching 8 bases. The CDR3 is made up of 13 amino acids. From germline, CDR1 is SNHLY and CDR2 FYNNEI. V was clipped by 4 bases and J by 7 bases; unmatched bases: 5.

This clonotype turned up a few times. This chain links TRBV15 with TRBJ1-2; 9 bases are shared with TRBD1. This CDR3 has 17 amino acids. V was pared by 0 bases and J by 7 bases, with 12 bases of the junction left unmatched. Germline V gene sequence: CDR1 LNHNV, CDR2 YYDKDF (reference sequence). The CDR3 sequence: CATSRDRTGTGIGGYTF. The CDR3 bases are TGTGCCACCAGCAGAGACCGCACCGGGACAGGGATTGGTGGCTACACCTTC.

The V call is TRBV6-2 or TRBV6-3, the J call TRBJ1-6; no firm D call. The V and J ends lost 4 bases and 6 bases respectively, with 13 bases between them. Germline CDR1 MNHEY, CDR2 SVGEGT. The CDR3 has 15 amino acids. The CDR3: CASSFQTVVNSPLHF. The CDR3 DNA reads as TGTGCCAGCAGTTTTCAGACGGTTGTTAATTCACCCCTCCACTTT.

V gene TRBV7-6 combines with J gene TRBJ1-1; a weak D match, TRBD1 (5 bases). The CDR3 covers 15 residues. V was clipped by 2 bases and J by 0 bases, with 10 bases between them. Looked up from germline, CDR1 is SGHVS and CDR2 is FNYEAQ. The CDR3 region is CASSLSGVLNTEAFF. CDR3 sequence (DNA): TGTGCCAGCAGCTTATCGGGGGTTTTGAACACTGAAGCTTTCTTT.

The chain recombines TRBV24-1 with TRBJ2-3; TRBD1 is a possible D gene (6 bases). This CDR3 is 14 amino acids long. The germline V gene encodes CDR1 KGHDR and CDR2 SFDVKD. V lost 2 bases and J lost 6, with 11 bases in between. CDR3 nucleotides: TGTGCCACCAGTGATTCCTACAGGGCGGATACGCAGTATTTT. It yields the protein CATSDSYRADTQYF.

The CDR3 coding sequence is TGCGCCAGCAGCTTGCCGGGGTCGGATACGCAGTATTTT. This codes for CASSLPGSDTQYF. The chain recombines TRBV5-1 with TRBJ2-3; maybe TRBD2 (5 bases). The V end was cut by 1 base, the J end by 6 bases, with 9 bases between. The CDR3 loop spans 13 amino acids. Germline CDR1 is SGHRS and CDR2 is YFSETQ.

J is TRBJ2-2 and V is TRBV5-1, with D tentatively TRBD1 or TRBD2 (5 bases each). Germline V gene sequence: CDR1 SGHRS, CDR2 YFSETQ. The germline V and J ends were trimmed by 4 bases and 5 bases, with 12 bases remaining between them. The CDR3 runs 14 residues. CDR3 sequence reads: CASSEPGRTGELFF. In nucleotides, the CDR3 is TGCGCCAGCAGCGAACCGGGGCGAACCGGGGAGCTGTTTTTT.